These T cell receptor beta chains were read from a single sample in a study of T cells in Graves' hyperthyroidism and ophthalmopathy. One entry per CDR3 protein, called by TCRdb with MiXCR from the multiplex PCR reads. The sample holds around 350,000 distinct CDR3 sequences, less than 15% seen once. Material: blood. The receptors were sampled from a woman between 18 and 30 years old with Graves' hyperthyroidism. Both conserved end residues are part of each CDR3. Not all rows give a size; the values are once, few, many and, for expanded clones, a class.

V gene,J gene,clone size,CDR3 protein
TRBV20-1,TRBJ1-3,many,CSARAGNTIYF
TRBV18,TRBJ1-6,many,CASSTDRGSSPLHF
TRBV30,TRBJ2-7,few,CAWSGLHGSYEQYF
TRBV9,TRBJ2-3,many,CASSPTTRTDTQYF
TRBV6-1,TRBJ2-5,few,CASSPGGARQETQYF
TRBV12-3/TRBV12-4,TRBJ2-2,many,CASSFYVTGELFF
TRBV7-2,TRBJ2-3,many,CASSSGPWGTDTQYF
TRBV6-5,TRBJ2-5,NA,CASSYSIQVTSGRAEQETQYF
TRBV4-3,TRBJ2-1,many,CASSQGSAGANNEQFF
TRBV19,TRBJ2-1,few,CASSIDGPPSYNEQFF
TRBV27,TRBJ1-6,NA,CASSLNGGGGSPLHF
TRBV10-1,TRBJ1-2,NA,CACRQGRHGYTF
TRBV7-2,TRBJ2-7,many,CASSLAGGGVSYEQYF
TRBV5-8,TRBJ1-3,few,CASSLNRVSGNTIYF
TRBV5-1,NA,NA,CASSLGGGASETQFF
TRBV30,TRBJ1-6,many,CAWTSSNSPLHF
TRBV27,TRBJ2-7,many,CATQEEPGLAGGREQYF
TRBV6-1,TRBJ2-4,many,CASTFDRIGNIQYF
TRBV10-3,TRBJ1-2,many,CAISDPWEYGYTF
TRBV20-1,TRBJ2-2,many,CSAVLAAQGELFF
TRBV3-1,TRBJ2-2,once,CASSQTGTSYTGELFF
TRBV28,TRBJ1-2,many,CASSPTGDYYGYTF
TRBV28,TRBJ2-7,many,CASSVQGFGEQYF
TRBV12-3/TRBV12-4,TRBJ2-1,many,CASSWAGVNEQFF
TRBV20-1,TRBJ2-7,many,CSAEDQDKNEQYF
TRBV18,TRBJ1-3,few,CASSPETGSGIYF
TRBV12-3/TRBV12-4,TRBJ2-5,many,CASSLEGSQGTQYF
TRBV3-1,TRBJ2-7,many,CASSRLPGTSNHEQYF
TRBV20-1,TRBJ2-1,NA,CSATVPGGRAHNEQFF
TRBV12-3/TRBV12-4,TRBJ2-2,many,CASSFPNTGELFF
TRBV29-1,TRBJ1-2,many,CSVEDRRGDRDKYGYTF
TRBV9,TRBJ1-1,many,CASSVAGGGYTEAFF
TRBV2,TRBJ2-2,NA,CASSDALLTGELFF
TRBV24-1,TRBJ2-1,NA,CATSDAGTSEFF
TRBV27,TRBJ1-2,many,CASSQGGQLLYGYTF
TRBV4-1,TRBJ2-7,many,CASSHGPGAGNEQYF
TRBV7-9,TRBJ1-4,NA,CASSPNIEKLFF
TRBV6-1,TRBJ1-4,many,CASSSEPRQGANEKLFF
TRBV20-1,TRBJ1-1,few,CSAGGAVGAFF
TRBV6-5,TRBJ1-1,many,CASSAETGWNTEAFF
TRBV5-5,TRBJ2-7,few,CASKGVADSYEQYF
TRBV6-1,TRBJ2-1,many,CASSEAGGAGGFEQFF
TRBV11-3,TRBJ2-7,many,CASSSGGGRFHEQYF
TRBV12-3/TRBV12-4,TRBJ1-1,many,CASSLEARGYEAFF
TRBV5-1,TRBJ1-1,many,CASSPDGQGITEAFF
TRBV20-1,TRBJ2-7,many,CSARDLGGSSYEQYF
TRBV2,TRBJ2-5,many,CASGLGIETQYF
TRBV9,TRBJ2-2,NA,CASSVAGADTGELFF
TRBV3-1,TRBJ2-5,many,CASSQPKPETQYF
TRBV28,TRBJ2-7,many,CASSLPGPNYEQYF
TRBV24-1,TRBJ2-1,many,CATSESGRINEQFF
TRBV3-1,TRBJ1-2,many,CASSLLTGVGYGYTF
TRBV5-1,TRBJ1-2,many,CASSGTSGEYGYTF
TRBV20-1,TRBJ2-3,few,CSAEYSGDLRGTQYF
TRBV11-2,TRBJ1-2,many,CASSFDSGTLNGYTF